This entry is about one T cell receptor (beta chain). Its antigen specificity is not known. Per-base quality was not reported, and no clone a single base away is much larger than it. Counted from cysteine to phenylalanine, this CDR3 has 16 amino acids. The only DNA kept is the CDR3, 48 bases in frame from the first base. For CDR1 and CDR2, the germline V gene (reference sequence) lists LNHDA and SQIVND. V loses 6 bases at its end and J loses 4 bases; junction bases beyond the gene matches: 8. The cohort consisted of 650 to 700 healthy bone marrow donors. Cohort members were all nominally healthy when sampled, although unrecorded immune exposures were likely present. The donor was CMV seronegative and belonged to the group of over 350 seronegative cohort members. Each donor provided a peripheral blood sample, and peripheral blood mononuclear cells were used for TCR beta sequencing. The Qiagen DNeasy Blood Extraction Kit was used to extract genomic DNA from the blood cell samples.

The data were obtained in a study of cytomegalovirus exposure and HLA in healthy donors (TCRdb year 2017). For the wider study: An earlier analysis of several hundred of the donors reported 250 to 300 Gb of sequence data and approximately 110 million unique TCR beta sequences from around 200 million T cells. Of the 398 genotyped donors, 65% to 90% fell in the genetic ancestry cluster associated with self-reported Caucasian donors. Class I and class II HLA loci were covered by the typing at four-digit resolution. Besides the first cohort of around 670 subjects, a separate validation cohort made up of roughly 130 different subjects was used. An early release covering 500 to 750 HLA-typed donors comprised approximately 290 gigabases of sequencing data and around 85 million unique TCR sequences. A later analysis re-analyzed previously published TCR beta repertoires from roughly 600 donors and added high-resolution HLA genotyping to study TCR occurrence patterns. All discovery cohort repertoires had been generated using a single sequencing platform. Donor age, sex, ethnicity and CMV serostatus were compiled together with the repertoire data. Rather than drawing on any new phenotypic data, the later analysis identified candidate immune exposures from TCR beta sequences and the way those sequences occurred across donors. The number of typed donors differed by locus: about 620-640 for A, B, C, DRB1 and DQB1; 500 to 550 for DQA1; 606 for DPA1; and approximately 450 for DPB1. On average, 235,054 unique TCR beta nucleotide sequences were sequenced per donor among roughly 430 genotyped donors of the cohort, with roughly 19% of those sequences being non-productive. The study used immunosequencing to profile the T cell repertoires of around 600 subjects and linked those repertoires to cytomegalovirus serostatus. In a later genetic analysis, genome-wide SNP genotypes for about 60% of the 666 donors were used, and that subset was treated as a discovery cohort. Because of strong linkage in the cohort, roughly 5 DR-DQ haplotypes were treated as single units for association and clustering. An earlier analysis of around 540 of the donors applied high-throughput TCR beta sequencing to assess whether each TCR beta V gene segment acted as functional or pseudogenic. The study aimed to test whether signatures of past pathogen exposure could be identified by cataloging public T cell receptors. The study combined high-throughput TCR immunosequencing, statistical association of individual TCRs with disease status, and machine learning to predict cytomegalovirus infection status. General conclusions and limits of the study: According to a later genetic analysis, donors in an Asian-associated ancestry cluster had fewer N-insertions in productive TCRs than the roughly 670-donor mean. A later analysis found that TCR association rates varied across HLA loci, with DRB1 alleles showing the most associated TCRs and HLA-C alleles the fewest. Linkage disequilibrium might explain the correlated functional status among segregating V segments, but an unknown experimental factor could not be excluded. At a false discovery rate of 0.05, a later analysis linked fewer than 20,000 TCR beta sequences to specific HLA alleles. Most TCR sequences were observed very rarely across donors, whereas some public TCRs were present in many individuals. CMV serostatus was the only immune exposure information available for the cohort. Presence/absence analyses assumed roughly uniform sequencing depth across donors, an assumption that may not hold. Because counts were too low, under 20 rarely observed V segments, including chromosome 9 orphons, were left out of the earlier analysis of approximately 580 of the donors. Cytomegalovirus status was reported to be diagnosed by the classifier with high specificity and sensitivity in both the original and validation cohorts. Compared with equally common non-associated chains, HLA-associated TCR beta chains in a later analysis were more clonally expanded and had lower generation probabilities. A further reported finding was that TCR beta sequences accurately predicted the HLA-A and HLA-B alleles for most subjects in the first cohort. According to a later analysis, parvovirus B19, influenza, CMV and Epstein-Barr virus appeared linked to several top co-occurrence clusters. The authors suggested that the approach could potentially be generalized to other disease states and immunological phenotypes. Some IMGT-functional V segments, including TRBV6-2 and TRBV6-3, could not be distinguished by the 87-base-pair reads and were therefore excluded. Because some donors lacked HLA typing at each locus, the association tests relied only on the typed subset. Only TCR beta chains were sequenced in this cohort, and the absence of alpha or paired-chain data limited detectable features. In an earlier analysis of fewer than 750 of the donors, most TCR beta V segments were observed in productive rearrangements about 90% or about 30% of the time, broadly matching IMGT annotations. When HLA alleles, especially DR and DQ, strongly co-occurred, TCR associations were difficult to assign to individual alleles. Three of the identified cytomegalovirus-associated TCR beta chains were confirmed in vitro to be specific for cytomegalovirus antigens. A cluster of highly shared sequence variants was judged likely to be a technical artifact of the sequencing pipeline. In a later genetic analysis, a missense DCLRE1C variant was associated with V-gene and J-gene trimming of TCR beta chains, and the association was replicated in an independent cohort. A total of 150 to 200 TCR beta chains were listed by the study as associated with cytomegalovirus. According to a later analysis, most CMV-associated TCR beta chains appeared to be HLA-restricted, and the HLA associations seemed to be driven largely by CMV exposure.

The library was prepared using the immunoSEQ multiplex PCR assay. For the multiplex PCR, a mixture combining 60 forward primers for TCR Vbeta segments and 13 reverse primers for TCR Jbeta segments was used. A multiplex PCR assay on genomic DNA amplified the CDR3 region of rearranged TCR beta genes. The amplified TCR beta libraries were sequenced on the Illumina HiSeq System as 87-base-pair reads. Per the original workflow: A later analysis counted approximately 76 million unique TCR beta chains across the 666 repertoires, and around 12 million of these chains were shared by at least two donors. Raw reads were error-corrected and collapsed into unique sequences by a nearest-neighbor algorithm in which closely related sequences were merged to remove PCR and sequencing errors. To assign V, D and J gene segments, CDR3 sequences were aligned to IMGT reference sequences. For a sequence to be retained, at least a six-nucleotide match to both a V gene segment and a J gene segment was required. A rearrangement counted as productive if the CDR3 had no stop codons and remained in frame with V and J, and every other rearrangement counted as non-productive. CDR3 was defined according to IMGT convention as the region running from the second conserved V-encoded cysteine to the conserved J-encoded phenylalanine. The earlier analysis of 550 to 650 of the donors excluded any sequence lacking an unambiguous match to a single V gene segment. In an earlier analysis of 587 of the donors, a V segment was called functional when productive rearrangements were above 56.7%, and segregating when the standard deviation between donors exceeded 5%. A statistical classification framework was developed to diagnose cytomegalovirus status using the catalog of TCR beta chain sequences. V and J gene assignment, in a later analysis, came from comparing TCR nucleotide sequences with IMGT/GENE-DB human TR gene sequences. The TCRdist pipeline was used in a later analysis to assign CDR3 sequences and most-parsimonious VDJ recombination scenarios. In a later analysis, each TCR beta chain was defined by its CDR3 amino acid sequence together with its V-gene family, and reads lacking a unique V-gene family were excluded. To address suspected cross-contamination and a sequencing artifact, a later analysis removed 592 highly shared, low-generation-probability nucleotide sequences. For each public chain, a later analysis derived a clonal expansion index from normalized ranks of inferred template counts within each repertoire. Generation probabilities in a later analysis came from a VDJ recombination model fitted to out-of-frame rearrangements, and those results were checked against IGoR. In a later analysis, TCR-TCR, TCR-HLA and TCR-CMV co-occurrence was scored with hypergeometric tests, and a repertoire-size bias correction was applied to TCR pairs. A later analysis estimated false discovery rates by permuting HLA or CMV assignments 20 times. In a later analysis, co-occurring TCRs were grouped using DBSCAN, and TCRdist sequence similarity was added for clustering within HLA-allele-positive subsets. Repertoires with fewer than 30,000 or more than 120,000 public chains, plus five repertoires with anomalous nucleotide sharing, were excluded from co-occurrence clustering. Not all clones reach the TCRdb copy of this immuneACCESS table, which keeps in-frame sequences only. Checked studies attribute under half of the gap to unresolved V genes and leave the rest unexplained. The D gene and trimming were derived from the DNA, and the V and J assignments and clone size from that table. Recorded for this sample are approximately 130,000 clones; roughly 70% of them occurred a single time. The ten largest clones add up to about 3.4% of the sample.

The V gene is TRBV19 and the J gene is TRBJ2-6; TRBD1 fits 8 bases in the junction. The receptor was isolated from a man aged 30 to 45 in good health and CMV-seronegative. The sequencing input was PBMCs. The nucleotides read TGTGCCAGTAGGGACAGGGTCGGATCAGGGGCCAACGTCCTGACTTTC. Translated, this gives CASRDRVGSGANVLTF.